This T cell receptor beta chain came from a study of blood T cell repertoires in COVID-19. About the study: Sites in the United States, Italy and Spain provided acute and convalescent COVID-19 samples. PBMCs, B-cell-depleted T cells, or T cells provided the cDNA or gDNA that made up the material.

Of note for this clone: The same CDR3 can be traced to other DNA sequences in this sample.

In the source study's methods: Nucleated cell counts were estimated from reference gene primer amplification. Only in-frame clones appear in the TCRdb table, and some are missing; sequencing was by immunoSEQ multiplex PCR. V, J and clone size reflect that table, while D and trimming were determined from the DNA. The sample comprises approximately 200,000 clones, 80% to 85% of which are singletons, and 4.5% to 5.5% rests with the top ten. This CDR3 is 14 amino acids long. Germline V lookup: CDR1 SGHRS, CDR2 YFSETQ. Trimming pared 0 bases from V and 2 bases from J, leaving 8 bases between. The chain is built from TRBV5-1 and TRBJ1-2; D remains unclear. Sequencing was performed on peripheral blood. The receptor was derived from a woman aged 60-70 years who had recovered from COVID-19. This chain's CDR3 is CASSLESPNYGYTF. CDR3 bases: TGCGCCAGCAGCTTGGAATCTCCGAACTATGGCTACACCTTC.